The next 24 T cell receptor beta chains were all read from a single sample in a study of T cells in Graves' hyperthyroidism and ophthalmopathy. TCR beta CDR3 regions were amplified from RNA transcripts. The TCR CDR3 first-round RT-PCR relied on the HTBI primer set. TCRdb itself ran the multiplex PCR reads through MiXCR, one entry per CDR3 protein. The sample contains some 300,000 distinct CDR3 sequences, roughly 19% of which appear only once. Sample: blood. These receptors were collected from a man in his fifties or sixties with Graves' ophthalmopathy.

This clonotype was counted at least ten times. The genes are TRBV18 and TRBJ1-1; D call uncertain. The ends were cut back, 1 base at V and 4 bases at J, with 10 bases in the middle. CDR1 KGHSH and CDR2 LQKENI come from the germline V gene. This CDR3 region has 14 residues. The CDR3 region is CASSPQGVGTEAFF. CDR3 bases: TGTGCCAGCTCACCACAGGGTGTTGGCACTGAAGCTTTCTTT.

This clonotype has more than one count but fewer than ten. This chain joins TRBV30 and TRBJ2-7; no clear D gene. Per the germline V gene, CDR1 is GTSNPN and CDR2 is SVGIG (reference sequence). The CDR3 loop spans 12 amino acids. V was pared by 2 bases and J by 2 bases, with 7 bases between. This CDR3 is CAWSPQAYEQYF. CDR3 in DNA: TGTGCCTGGAGTCCGCAAGCCTACGAGCAGTACTTC.

The table lists this clonotype with many counts. This sequence joins TRBV11-2 and TRBJ2-1; D tentatively fits TRBD1 or TRBD2 (5 bases each). V lost 3 bases to trimming and J lost 7 bases, with 13 bases between them. This CDR3 is built from 14 residues. Germline lookup yields CDR1 SGHAT and CDR2 FQNNGV. The CDR3 loop is CASSFRGSLNEQFF. As DNA, the CDR3 is TGTGCCAGCAGCTTTCGGGGCAGTTTAAATGAGCAGTTCTTC.

This clonotype has ten or more counts. The rearrangement joins TRBV3-1 to TRBJ1-2; no firm D call. The length of the CDR3 is 13 residues. V lost 4 bases to trimming and J lost 2 bases, with 8 bases between them. Germline-derived CDR1 and CDR2 are LGHDT and YNNKEL (reference sequence). The DNA for the CDR3 is TGTGCCAGCAGCCCCGGACTGAACTATGGCTACACCTTC. This translates into CASSPGLNYGYTF.

The chain joins TRBV7-9 to TRBJ1-4, with D possibly being TRBD1 (6 bases). CDR1 and CDR2 (germline): SEHNR, FQNEAQ (reference sequence). V dropped 4 bases and J dropped 0 bases, with 9 bases sitting between them. This CDR3 has 15 amino acids. The CDR3 region has the DNA TGTGCCAGCAGCTCCGGACAGTCAACTAATGAAAAACTGTTTTTT. It codes for CASSSGQSTNEKLFF.

The chain carries TRBV2 and TRBJ2-1; D may be TRBD1 or TRBD2 (7 bases each). Trimming took 4 bases from V and 3 from J, leaving 16 bases between them. From germline, CDR1 is SNHLY and CDR2 FYNNEI. CDR3 length: 16 amino acids. Here the CDR3 DNA reads TGTGCCAGCAGTGCCCGGGGGAGGGGGCTCTACAATGAGCAGTTCTTC. This sequence encodes CASSARGRGLYNEQFF.

This rearrangement joins TRBV28 to TRBJ2-1; 7 bases align to TRBD2. The CDR3 spans 15 residues. V shed 5 bases and J 7 bases; nucleotides not matched to a gene: 11. Germline values: CDR1 MDHEN, CDR2 SYDVKM. CDR3 protein: CASSLNSGWSNEQFF. The CDR3 nucleotides read TGTGCCAGCAGTCTTAATAGCGGGTGGAGTAATGAGCAGTTCTTC.

In its sample, this clonotype was seen once. The genes are TRBV20-1 and TRBJ2-5; 13 positions agree with TRBD2. V was pared by 1 base and J by 0 bases, with 2 bases of the junction left unmatched. The germline gives CDR1 DFQATT, CDR2 SNEGSKA (reference sequence). The CDR3 runs to 16 residues. The CDR3 here is CSARGGLAGNQETQYF. The CDR3 DNA is TGCAGTGCTAGAGGGGGACTAGCGGGAAACCAAGAGACCCAGTACTTC.

The chain recombines TRBV5-1 with TRBJ2-7; D not resolved. V lost 0 bases and J 0 bases, leaving 7 bases between the germline ends. This CDR3 comprises 14 residues. In germline, CDR1 is SGHRS, CDR2 YFSETQ. CDR3 amino acids: CASSLVMHSYEQYF. CDR3 nucleotide sequence: TGCGCCAGCAGCTTGGTGATGCACTCCTACGAGCAGTACTTC.

The rearrangement joins TRBV9 to TRBJ1-5; D remains ambiguous. The length of the CDR3 is 15 residues. CDR1 is SGDLS and CDR2 is YYNGEE in the germline V gene. Trimming left V 6 bases short and J 0 bases short, with 13 bases between. CDR3 residues: CASTLSAGSNQPQHF. The CDR3 DNA reads TGTGCCAGCACCCTTAGCGCGGGTAGCAATCAGCCCCAGCATTTT.

At least ten counts were recorded for this clonotype. This rearrangement joins TRBV2 to TRBJ2-1; 9 bases match TRBD2. Germline CDR1 and CDR2: SNHLY and FYNNEI. Trimming took 4 bases from V and 5 from J; bases not matched to a gene: 3. CDR3 size: 14 residues. The CDR3 loop reads CASSAASGNNEQFF. For the CDR3, the DNA is TGTGCCAGCAGTGCGGCTAGCGGGAACAATGAGCAGTTCTTC.

The CDR3 protein is CSAGGVLNYGYTF. The CDR3, as DNA: TGCAGTGCGGGTGGGGTCTTGAACTATGGCTACACCTTC. The chain links TRBV20-1 to TRBJ1-2; no definite D call. This CDR3 is 13 amino acids long. Germline values: CDR1 DFQATT, CDR2 SNEGSKA (reference sequence). V was cut by 6 bases and J by 2 bases, with 13 bases left in between.

This chain connects TRBV6-1 to TRBJ2-1; a weak D match, TRBD1 (6 bases). The germline V gene encodes CDR1 MNHNS and CDR2 SASEGT. The CDR3 has 13 residues. The V end was cut by 11 bases, the J end by 9 bases, with 20 bases between. The CDR3 protein is CAVTTGLSSEQFF. CDR3 in DNA: TGTGCCGTCACTACAGGGCTTAGCAGTGAGCAGTTCTTC.

The J gene is TRBJ1-1, the V gene TRBV14; 7 bases are a match to TRBD1. The length of the CDR3 is 13 residues. Germline V lookup: CDR1 SGHDN, CDR2 FVKESK. V trimming: 3 bases; J trimming: 6 bases; junction bases outside the gene matches: 4. This CDR3 is CASSHATGSEAFF. As DNA, the CDR3 is TGTGCCAGCAGCCACGCGACAGGGTCTGAAGCTTTCTTT.

As for this clonotype: The junction shows a germline mismatch at one end, possibly a read error. The chain employs TRBV3-1 and TRBJ1-1; 10 nucleotides align to TRBD1. The CDR3 sequence is 16 residues long. In germline, CDR1 is LGHDT, CDR2 YNNKEL (reference sequence). The CDR3 coding sequence is TGTGTCAGCAGCCCGAGGGACAGGGGCCATCACACTGAAGCTTCCTTT. This translates into CVSSPRDRGHHTEASF.

As to this clonotype: With a much larger clone just one base away, this may be a read error. V and J are TRBV5-1 and TRBJ2-5; 11 bases fit TRBD1. The J call may be faulty, since TRBJ2-1 better matches the DNA end. From germline, CDR1 is SGHRS and CDR2 YFSETQ. This CDR3 spans 17 amino acids. This CDR3 is CASSPKTPGQGGETQFF. In nucleotides, the CDR3 is TGCGCCAGCAGCCCCAAAACACCGGGACAGGGGGGAGAGACCCAGTTCTTC.

This clonotype was observed a single time. Sequence at one end of the junction differs from germline and may be a read error. The gene calls are TRBV19 and TRBJ2-5, with 7 bases that match TRBD2. This CDR3 is 15 amino acids long. CDR1 and CDR2 from the germline V gene are LNHDA and SQIVND (reference sequence). The CDR3, as DNA: TGTGCCAGTAGCATAGCGGGCCCCGCCAGCGAGACCCAGTACTTC. It yields the protein CASSIAGPASETQYF.

As to this clonotype: A much more abundant neighbour one base away suggests this may be a read error. This chain links TRBV20-1 with TRBJ2-1; possible D gene TRBD1, 6 bases. The V end was cut by 5 bases, the J end by 6 bases, with 20 bases between. The CDR3 loop spans 15 amino acids. Germline CDR1 reads DFQATT; CDR2 reads SNEGSKA (reference sequence). The CDR3 DNA reads as TGCAGTGCTTCGACAGGCGATTCAGCCTGCAATGAGCAGTTCTTC. Protein sequence: CSASTGDSACNEQFF.

The chain is built from TRBV5-1 and TRBJ1-6; TRBD1 aligns across 10 bases. Per germline, CDR1 SGHRS and CDR2 YFSETQ. V shed 3 bases, J shed 5 bases, and the junction held 8 bases outside the gene matches. The CDR3 length is 17 residues. The CDR3 reads CASSSSTGGVNNSPLHF. CDR3 sequence (DNA): TGCGCCAGCAGCTCTTCGACAGGGGGCGTTAATAATTCACCCCTCCACTTT. Based on the CDR3 plus reference TRBV5-1 and TRBJ1-6, the full variable domain is KAGVTQTPRYLIKTRGQQVTLSCSPISGHRSVSWYQQTPGQGLQFLFEYFSETQRNKGNFPGRFSGRQFSNSRSEMNVSTLELGDSALYLCASSSSTGGVNNSPLHFGNGTRLTVT.

This clonotype was counted at least ten times. CDR3 residues: CASSERDIYSNQPQHF. CDR3 nucleotide sequence: TGTGCCAGCAGCGAAAGGGACATTTATAGCAATCAGCCCCAGCATTTT. The gene calls are TRBV6-1 and TRBJ1-5; D is perhaps TRBD1 (6 bases). V lost 6 bases to trimming and J lost 0 bases, with 15 bases between them. The CDR3 extends over 16 amino acids. In germline, CDR1 is MNHNS, CDR2 SASEGT.

The chain couples TRBV12-3 or TRBV12-4 to TRBJ2-7; 12 bases line up with TRBD2. V trimming: 5 bases; J trimming: 4 bases; junction bases outside the gene matches: 12. The CDR3 is made up of 17 amino acids. CDR3 DNA sequence: TGTGCCAGCAGTGAACTAGCGGGAGGACCTACATTATACGAGCAGTACTTC. Its translation is CASSELAGGPTLYEQYF.

This clonotype showed up many times. This chain uses TRBV2 with TRBJ2-1, with 16 bases matching TRBD2. The V segment lost 10 bases and the J segment 7 bases; nucleotides outside the gene matches: 7. The CDR3 has 15 residues. Germline-derived CDR1 and CDR2 are SNHLY and FYNNEI. CDR3 residues: CANLQGLAGGNEQFF. Here the CDR3 DNA reads TGTGCCAACCTACAGGGACTAGCGGGAGGGAATGAGCAGTTCTTC.

In its sample, this clonotype was seen many times. The chain joins TRBV28 to TRBJ2-5, with TRBD1 as a possible D gene (5 bases). V gave up 5 bases and J gave up 3 bases, with 22 bases separating them. Per germline, CDR1 MDHEN and CDR2 SYDVKM. The CDR3 spans 17 residues. This CDR3 is CASSAPTGEGLEETQYF. The CDR3 nucleotides read TGTGCCAGCAGTGCTCCCACAGGAGAAGGGCTCGAAGAGACCCAGTACTTC.

This sequence joins TRBV24-1 and TRBJ2-4; TRBD1 aligns across 7 bases. The J segment lost 11 bases and the V segment lost 4 bases, leaving 10 bases of the junction unmatched. Germline CDR1 reads KGHDR; CDR2 reads SFDVKD. The CDR3 is 14 amino acids. The CDR3 is CATSESGTAGVQYF. In DNA, the CDR3 is TGTGCCACCAGTGAGTCCGGGACAGCTGGGGTTCAGTACTTC.